The 9 T cell receptor beta chains below were found in one sample sequenced in a study of cytomegalovirus exposure and HLA in healthy donors listed by TCRdb under 2017. The receptor library was made with the immunoSEQ multiplex PCR assay. For the multiplex PCR, a mixture combining 60 forward primers for TCR Vbeta segments and 13 reverse primers for TCR Jbeta segments was used. TCRdb's version of the immuneACCESS table is confined to in-frame rearrangements and falls short of the full clone set. An unresolved V gene accounts for under half of the shortfall where checked; the remainder is of unknown origin. In all, the sample holds some 150,000 clones, and 65% to 90% of those were seen once. The ten top clones hold 9.5% to 12% of the sample. Specimen: PBMCs. These receptors were taken from a man aged 50-60 years in good health and CMV-seropositive.

The V call is TRBV11-3, the J call TRBJ2-5; D might be TRBD2 (7 bases). The V gene's germline CDR1 is SGHNT and CDR2 YENEEA. Trimming took off 5 bases at V and 2 bases at J, with 18 bases between the two ends. This CDR3 is built from 16 residues. The CDR3, as DNA: TGTGCCAGCAGCCCCGGAGGGGGGGGAGCTCAAGAGACCCAGTACTTC. Protein: CASSPGGGGAQETQYF.

The gene calls are TRBV7-2 and TRBJ2-7; D is ambiguous. This CDR3 has 15 amino acids. Germline lookup yields CDR1 SGHTA and CDR2 FQGNSA. V lost 5 bases, J lost 0 bases, and 14 bases lay in between. CDR3 region: CASSVVRISSYEQYF. CDR3 DNA sequence: TGTGCCAGCAGCGTAGTGCGGATAAGCTCCTACGAGCAGTACTTC. Full variable domain (rest looked up from reference TRBV7-2 and TRBJ2-7): GAGVSQSPSNKVTEKGKDVELRCDPISGHTALYWYRQSLGQGLEFLIYFQGNSAPDKSGLPSDRFSAERTGGSVSTLTIQRTQQEDSAVYLCASSVVRISSYEQYFGPGTRLTVT.

The chain has TRBV5-8 and TRBJ2-3; D is uncertain. This CDR3 is 14 amino acids long. Per germline, CDR1 SGHTS and CDR2 YDEGEE. Trimming shortened V by 0 bases and J by 6 bases, and 11 bases separated the two germline ends. CDR3 nucleotides: TGTGCCAGCAGCTTGGCCGTCGGTACCGATACGCAGTATTTT. Its translation is CASSLAVGTDTQYF.

The chain joins TRBV10-3 to TRBJ2-1; no definite D call. Trimming shortened V by 7 bases and J by 8 bases, and 15 bases separated the two germline ends. The CDR3 is 13 amino acids. Germline CDR1 ENHRY, CDR2 SYGVKD. CDR3 in amino acids: CAITRQYLDEQFF. CDR3 sequence (DNA): TGTGCCATCACGCGCCAATATTTAGATGAGCAGTTCTTC.

The chain couples TRBV28 to TRBJ1-1; tentatively, D is TRBD1 (5 bases). There are 13 residues in the CDR3. V was cut by 6 bases and J by 5 bases, with 13 bases left in between. In germline, CDR1 is MDHEN, CDR2 SYDVKM. For the CDR3, the DNA is TGTGCCAGCAGCCGTTGGGGGGGGACTGAAGCTTTCTTT. Translation gives CASSRWGGTEAFF.

The chain couples TRBV5-1 to TRBJ1-5; perhaps TRBD1 as D (6 bases). The CDR3 has 14 amino acids. Trimming stripped 5 bases from V and 4 bases from J, with 13 bases between. Germline V gene sequence: CDR1 SGHRS, CDR2 YFSETQ. The CDR3 region has the DNA TGCGCCAGCAGTCAAAGAGGGGGTAATCAGCCCCAGCATTTT. The encoded protein is CASSQRGGNQPQHF.

The chain joins TRBV6-5 to TRBJ1-1; weak D call: TRBD1 (5 bases). In germline, CDR1 is MNHEY, CDR2 SVGAGI. CDR3 length: 15 amino acids. With 6 bases removed from V and 1 base from J, the gap between germline ends came to 15 bases. The CDR3 bases are TGTGCCAGCAGACCAGGGTTGCGGGGGAACACTGAAGCTTTCTTT. It codes for CASRPGLRGNTEAFF.

This clone was counted a few times. This chain joins TRBV4-2 and TRBJ1-1; D is possibly TRBD1 (6 bases). V was shortened by 5 bases and J by 4 bases, with 11 bases between the two germline ends. Germline lookup yields CDR1 LGHNA and CDR2 YNFKEQ. CDR3 length: 13 amino acids. The DNA for the CDR3 is TGTGCCAGCAGCTTGGGAGGGGGCACTGAAGCTTTCTTT. Its translation is CASSLGGGTEAFF.

The genes are TRBV30 and TRBJ2-3, with 7 bases lining up with TRBD1. The V segment lost 0 bases and the J segment 6 bases; nucleotides outside the gene matches: 9. Germline V gene lookup returns CDR1 GTSNPN and CDR2 SVGIG (reference sequence). The CDR3 runs 15 residues. The CDR3 bases are TGTGCCTGGAGTGTAGCGTACAGGGGTGAGGATACGCAGTATTTT. Amino acids: CAWSVAYRGEDTQYF.